The present T cell receptor (beta chain) was sequenced within a study of T cells after yellow fever vaccination. The study, taken as a whole, reports: Most primary-vaccination clones recurred post-booster (approximately 96% CD4, 88% CD8). Though weaker, the secondary response peaked faster, on day 5 versus 15.

Via MiXCR, TCRdb re-called the 5' RACE reads, giving one row per CDR3 protein. The sample lists hundreds of thousands of distinct CDR3 sequences; approximately 3.9% were seen once. V lost 0 bases, J lost 3 bases, and 19 bases lay in between. Germline CDR1 and CDR2: SGHRS and YFSETQ. This CDR3 has 18 amino acids. This clonotype has at least ten counts. What it binds is unknown. The starting material was PBMCs, obtained on the day of the yellow fever booster vaccination. The V call is TRBV5-1, the J call TRBJ2-1, with D tentatively TRBD2 (6 bases). The TCR sequence derives from a young man who received the YFV17D yellow fever vaccine. The CDR3 loop reads CASSLALRGRGIYNEQFF. CDR3 coding DNA: TGCGCCAGCAGCTTGGCCCTGCGGGGCCGGGGGATCTACAATGAGCAGTTCTTC.